Listed here are 16 T cell receptor beta chains from one sample, sequenced in a study of CD8+ T cells in alopecia areata. Sequencing templates came from extracted RNA that was reverse transcribed into cDNA. Some clones are missing from TCRdb's copy, which holds only in-frame ones; the method was immunoSEQ multiplex PCR. The sample lists under 350,000 clones, 58% occurring once. Sample treatment: oral pan-JAK inhibitor, 5-10 mg twice daily. The sample consisted of CD4+ T cells sorted from blood, taken at week 24, from a patient treated with tofacitinib. Every receptor here comes from a human donor with alopecia areata.

The gene calls are TRBV5-6 and TRBJ1-6, with 8 bases fitting TRBD1. Germline-derived CDR1 and CDR2 are SGHDT and YYEEEE. J lost 9 bases, V lost 2 bases, and 7 bases had no gene match. This CDR3 comprises 15 residues. The CDR3 loop is CASSFPTGAISPLHF. In nucleotides, the CDR3 is TGTGCCAGCAGCTTCCCGACAGGGGCTATTTCACCCCTCCACTTT.

The sample holds many counts of this clone. The CDR3 nucleotides read TGTGCCAGTAGTACCCGTGGGGGTAGTCAAGAGACCCAGTACTTC. Amino acid sequence: CASSTRGGSQETQYF. This chain connects TRBV19 to TRBJ2-5; D is possibly TRBD1 or TRBD2 (5 bases each). The ends were cut back, 4 bases at V and 2 bases at J, with 14 bases in the middle. The CDR3 is 15 amino acids. Germline V gives CDR1 LNHDA, CDR2 SQIVND (reference sequence).

In this sample, this clone turned up once. The chain combines TRBV19 with TRBJ1-5; D is perhaps TRBD1 (5 bases). V was clipped by 6 bases and J by 6 bases, with 15 bases between them. The CDR3 is 14 amino acids. The germline V gene encodes CDR1 LNHDA and CDR2 SQIVND (reference sequence). CDR3 protein: CASRPQERSQPQHF. In DNA form, the CDR3 reads TGTGCCAGTAGGCCACAGGAAAGGAGTCAGCCCCAGCATTTT.

The V call is TRBV29-1, the J call TRBJ1-2, with 10 bases identical to TRBD1. The V segment lost 6 bases and the J segment 4 bases; nucleotides outside the gene matches: 5. CDR3 length: 13 residues. Germline lookup yields CDR1 SQVTM and CDR2 ANQGSEA. The CDR3 loop reads CSVPTGGGYGYTF. The CDR3 nucleotides read TGCAGCGTACCGACAGGGGGCGGCTATGGCTACACCTTC.

This chain uses TRBV18 with TRBJ2-5; D is possibly TRBD1 or TRBD2 (5 bases each). This CDR3 spans 16 amino acids. The V gene lost 4 bases and the J gene lost 8 bases, with 23 bases spanning the gap. Germline V gene sequence: CDR1 KGHSH, CDR2 LQKENI. The CDR3 DNA is TGTGCCAGCTCACTCGCCGGGACGGAAAGCCAAGGAACCCAGTACTTC. It yields the protein CASSLAGTESQGTQYF.

The chain recombines TRBV29-1 with TRBJ2-7, with D possibly TRBD1 on 6 matching bases. Germline assignment: CDR1 SQVTM and CDR2 ANQGSEA. This CDR3 is 18 amino acids long. The germline V and J ends were trimmed by 4 bases and 1 base, with 26 bases remaining between them. The CDR3 DNA is TGCAGCGTTGGGCCGGGACACTTCGTGACTCACTTTTCCTACGAGCAGTACTTC. This translates into CSVGPGHFVTHFSYEQYF.

This clone was detected a few times. V gene TRBV6-5 combines with J gene TRBJ2-7; D perhaps matches TRBD1 (6 bases). The V gene's germline CDR1 is MNHEY and CDR2 SVGAGI. The CDR3 loop spans 15 amino acids. Trimming took 6 bases from V and 5 from J, leaving 20 bases between them. The CDR3 is CASSSPGTKIHEQYF. CDR3 nucleotides: TGTGCCAGCAGCTCCCCCGGGACAAAGATCCACGAGCAGTACTTC.

V gene TRBV15 combines with J gene TRBJ2-7; 8 positions match TRBD1. CDR1 is LNHNV, CDR2 YYDKDF, per germline (reference sequence). The CDR3 spans 14 residues. V was pared by 0 bases and J by 3 bases, with 1 base of the junction left unmatched. Here the CDR3 DNA reads TGTGCCACCAGCAGAGAACAGGGGGGCTACGAGCAGTACTTC. Its protein is CATSREQGGYEQYF.

This chain connects TRBV2 to TRBJ1-5; D call uncertain. Germline assignment: CDR1 SNHLY and CDR2 FYNNEI. The length of the CDR3 is 18 residues. The V end was cut by 8 bases, the J end by 5 bases, with 28 bases between. This CDR3 reads CASRRRVVKAKLDQPQHF. CDR3 bases: TGTGCCAGCCGCCGGAGGGTCGTCAAGGCTAAATTAGATCAGCCCCAGCATTTT. The full variable domain, in which reference TRBV2 and TRBJ1-5 provide the parts outside the CDR3, is EPEVTQTPSHQVTQMGQEVILRCVPISNHLYFYWYRQILGQKVEFLVSFYNNEISEKSEIFDDQFSVERPDGSNFTLKIRSTKLEDSAMYFCASRRRVVKAKLDQPQHFGDGTRLSIL.

In this sample, this clone turned up a few times. A junction boundary mismatches the germline segment, possibly from a read error. This chain's CDR3 is CSVQEGRTDTQYF. The CDR3, as DNA: TGCAGCGTTCAAGAAGGTCGTACAGATACGCAGTATTTT. The V gene is TRBV29-1, the J gene TRBJ2-3; D gene uncertain. This CDR3 has 13 residues. Germline lookup yields CDR1 SQVTM and CDR2 ANQGSEA.

This chain uses TRBV5-1 with TRBJ2-5, with D unresolved. Per germline, CDR1 SGHRS and CDR2 YFSETQ. V was pared by 5 bases and J by 0 bases, with 8 bases between. The CDR3 covers 13 residues. The CDR3, as DNA: TGCGCCAGCAGAACAAATTACCAAGAGACCCAGTACTTC. Encoded protein: CASRTNYQETQYF.

Details on this clone: Distinct nucleotide sequences in the sample also encode this CDR3. The V and J genes are TRBV9 and TRBJ2-1, with 14 positions matching TRBD2. The CDR3 sequence is 20 residues long. Germline CDR1 and CDR2: SGDLS and YYNGEE. Trimming cost V 3 bases and J 1 base; bases outside gene matches: 12. The CDR3 region is CASSASGLAGGRPSYNEQFF. In DNA form, the CDR3 reads TGTGCCAGCAGCGCCTCCGGACTAGCGGGGGGCCGACCTTCCTACAATGAGCAGTTCTTC. The full variable domain, completed using reference TRBV9 and TRBJ2-1, is DSGVTQTPKHLITATGQRVTLRCSPRSGDLSVYWYQQSLDQGLQFLIQYYNGEERAKGNILERFSAQQFPDLHSELNLSSLELGDSALYFCASSASGLAGGRPSYNEQFFGPGTRLTVL.

This clone was counted between two and nine times. The chain recombines TRBV5-1 with TRBJ2-5, with a possible D match to TRBD1 (6 bases). Germline V gene lookup returns CDR1 SGHRS and CDR2 YFSETQ. There are 14 residues in the CDR3. V dropped 2 bases and J dropped 3 bases, with 11 bases sitting between them. The DNA for the CDR3 is TGCGCCAGCAGCTTCAGGGGTCCCGAAGAGACCCAGTACTTC. It yields the protein CASSFRGPEETQYF. Combining the CDR3 with reference TRBV5-1 and TRBJ2-5 gives the whole variable domain KAGVTQTPRYLIKTRGQQVTLSCSPISGHRSVSWYQQTPGQGLQFLFEYFSETQRNKGNFPGRFSGRQFSNSRSEMNVSTLELGDSALYLCASSFRGPEETQYFGPGTRLLVL.

The chain is built from TRBV15 and TRBJ1-2; no definite D call. CDR3 length: 14 residues. Trimming took 0 bases from V and 6 from J, leaving 11 bases between them. Per germline, CDR1 LNHNV and CDR2 YYDKDF (reference sequence). The CDR3 coding sequence is TGTGCCACCAGCAGAGATGCCCTACAACATGGCTACACCTTC. Its translation: CATSRDALQHGYTF.

CDR3 loop: CAWGDVGRVNTEAFF. CDR3 nucleotide sequence: TGTGCCTGGGGGGACGTTGGCAGGGTGAACACTGAAGCTTTCTTT. This rearrangement joins TRBV30 to TRBJ1-1; D perhaps matches TRBD1 (5 bases). This CDR3 has 15 residues. Trimming cost V 5 bases and J 0 bases, with 16 bases left between them. Germline V CDR1 and CDR2: GTSNPN, SVGIG (reference sequence).

The J gene is TRBJ1-3, the V gene TRBV4-1; D is undetermined. The germline gives CDR1 MGHRA, CDR2 YSYEKL. V was shortened by 0 bases and J by 0 bases, with 9 bases between the two germline ends. The CDR3 is 16 amino acids. The CDR3 DNA follows: TGCGCCAGCAGCCAAGAGTTTACCTACTCTGGAAACACCATATATTTT. The encoded protein is CASSQEFTYSGNTIYF.